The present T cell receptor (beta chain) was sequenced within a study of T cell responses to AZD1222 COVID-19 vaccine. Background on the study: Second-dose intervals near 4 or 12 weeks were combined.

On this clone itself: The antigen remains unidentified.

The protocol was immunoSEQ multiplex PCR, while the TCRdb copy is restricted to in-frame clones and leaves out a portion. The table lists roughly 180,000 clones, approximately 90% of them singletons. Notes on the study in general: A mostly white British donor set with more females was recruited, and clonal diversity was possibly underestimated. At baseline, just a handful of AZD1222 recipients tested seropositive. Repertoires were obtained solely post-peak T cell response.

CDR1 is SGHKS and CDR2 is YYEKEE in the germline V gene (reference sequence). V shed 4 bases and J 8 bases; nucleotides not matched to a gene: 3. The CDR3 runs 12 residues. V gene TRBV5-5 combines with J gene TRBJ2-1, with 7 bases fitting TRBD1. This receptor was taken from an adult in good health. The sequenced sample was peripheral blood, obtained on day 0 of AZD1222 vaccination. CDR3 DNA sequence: TGTGCCAGCAGCCACCAGGGGGATGAGCAGTTCTTC. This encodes CASSHQGDEQFF.